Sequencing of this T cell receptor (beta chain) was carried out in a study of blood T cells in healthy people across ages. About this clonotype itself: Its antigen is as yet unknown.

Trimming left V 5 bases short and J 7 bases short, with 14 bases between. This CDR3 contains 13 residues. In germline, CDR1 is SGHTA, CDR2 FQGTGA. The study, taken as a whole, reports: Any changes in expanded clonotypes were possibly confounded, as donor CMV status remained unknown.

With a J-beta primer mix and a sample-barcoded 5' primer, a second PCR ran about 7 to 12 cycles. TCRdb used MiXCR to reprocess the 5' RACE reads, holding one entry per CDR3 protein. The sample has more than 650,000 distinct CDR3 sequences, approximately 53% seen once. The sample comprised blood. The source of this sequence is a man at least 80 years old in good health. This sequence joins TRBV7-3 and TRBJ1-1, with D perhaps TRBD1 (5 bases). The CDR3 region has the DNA TGTGCCAGCAGCCCTGGGACGGCCGGTGAAGCTTTCTTT. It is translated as CASSPGTAGEAFF.